Listed below are T cell receptor beta chains from one sample, sequenced in a study of blood T cell repertoires in COVID-19. Profiling relied on immunoSEQ multiplex PCR, and the TCRdb table lists in-frame clones only, not all of them. The sample contains about 190,000 clones, 65% to 85% of which appear only once. The sequencing input was PBMCs or T cells enriched from blood (not recorded which). These receptors all come from a woman younger than 45 who had been exposed to COVID-19. The CDR3 runs from the conserved cysteine through the conserved F or W. D genes are given only for firm matches. The listing skips clone size in some rows; elsewhere it reads once, few, many or a size class.

D gene	clone size	V gene	J gene	CDR3 length	CDR3 protein	CDR3 DNA
.	.	TRBV29-1	TRBJ1-1	13	CSVEERAGALAFF	TGCAGCGTTGAAGAGAGGGCAGGGGCATTAGCTTTCTTT
.	.	TRBV29-1	TRBJ2-1	10	CSVSFEEQFF	TGCAGCGTTTCTTTCGAGGAGCAGTTCTTC
.	.	TRBV18	TRBJ2-3	14	CASSPTQGTDTQYF	TGTGCCAGCTCACCAACCCAGGGGACAGATACGCAGTATTTT
TRBD1	.	TRBV7-2	TRBJ2-5	15	CASSSFGTQGETQYF	TGTGCCAGCAGCTCCTTCGGGACACAGGGGGAGACCCAGTACTTC
.	once	TRBV21-1	TRBJ2-7	16	CASSNSGTGYSYEQYF	TGTGCCAGCAGCAATTCCGGGACAGGTTATTCCTACGAGCAGTACTTC
TRBD2	.	TRBV7-9	TRBJ2-3	16	CASSQTGTSGTDTQYF	TGTGCCAGCAGCCAAACCGGGACTAGCGGCACAGATACGCAGTATTTT
TRBD2	many	TRBV24-1	TRBJ2-3	18	CATSDTSGTSGDTDTQYF	TGTGCCACCAGTGATACCTCGGGGACTAGCGGGGACACAGATACGCAGTATTTT
.	.	TRBV4-3	TRBJ2-6	11	CASSQGAVLTF	TGCGCCAGCAGCCAAGGGGCCGTCCTGACTTTC
TRBD1	.	TRBV10-3	TRBJ1-4	15	CAIGGGTGRNEKLFF	TGTGCCATCGGTGGGGGGACAGGCCGAAATGAAAAACTGTTTTTT
TRBD2	.	TRBV7-9	TRBJ2-2	17	CASSLKLGGTNTGELFF	TGTGCCAGCAGCTTAAAATTGGGAGGGACGAACACCGGGGAGCTGTTTTTT
TRBD1	.	TRBV7-2	TRBJ1-5	15	CASSFARGGNQPQHF	TGTGCCAGCAGCTTCGCCAGGGGGGGCAATCAGCCCCAGCATTTT
TRBD1	.	TRBV10-1	TRBJ1-1	13	CASSEADRAEAFF	TGCGCCAGCAGTGAGGCGGACAGGGCTGAAGCTTTCTTT
.	once	TRBV5-3	TRBJ2-3	14	CARSSGVGTDTQYF	TGTGCCAGAAGCTCGGGGGTCGGCACAGATACGCAGTATTTT
TRBD1	.	TRBV11-1	TRBJ1-6	14	CASSATGVDSPLHF	TGTGCCAGCAGCGCGACAGGGGTGGATTCACCCCTCCACTTT
TRBD2	once	TRBV11-2	TRBJ2-1	15	CASSEAGSWINEQFF	TGTGCCAGCAGCGAAGCGGGGTCCTGGATCAATGAGCAGTTCTTC
.	.	TRBV7-9	TRBJ1-3	16	CASSSPQANSGNTIYF	TGTGCCAGCAGCTCCCCCCAGGCGAACTCTGGAAACACCATATATTTT
TRBD2	.	TRBV9	TRBJ2-1	15	CASSVVLAAYNEQFF	TGTGCCAGCAGCGTAGTCCTAGCGGCCTACAATGAGCAGTTCTTC
TRBD2	.	TRBV6-2/TRBV6-3	TRBJ2-2	17	CASSYQSGGADTGELFF	TGTGCCAGCAGTTACCAGAGCGGGGGGGCTGACACCGGGGAGCTGTTTTTT
TRBD1	.	TRBV5-1	TRBJ2-7	14	CASSRDRGRNEQYF	TGCGCCAGCAGCCGAGACAGGGGCCGAAACGAGCAGTACTTC
.	.	TRBV5-4	TRBJ2-6	17	CASSIPDRGSGANVLTF	TGTGCCAGCAGCATCCCGGACAGAGGCTCTGGGGCCAACGTCCTGACTTTC
TRBD2	once	TRBV6-5	TRBJ2-5	13	CASSSGLAETQYF	TGTGCCAGCAGTTCCGGACTAGCGGAGACCCAGTACTTC
TRBD1	.	TRBV9	TRBJ1-1	14	CASSAQGVNTEAFF	TGTGCCAGCAGCGCACAGGGGGTGAACACTGAAGCTTTCTTT
TRBD1	.	TRBV7-2	TRBJ2-7	12	CASSPRTGEQYF	TGTGCCAGCAGCCCCCGGACAGGCGAGCAGTACTTC
TRBD1	.	TRBV15	TRBJ1-2	14	CATRPQGAGYGYTF	TGTGCCACCAGACCTCAGGGGGCTGGCTATGGCTACACCTTC
.	.	TRBV6-5	TRBJ2-7	13	CASGWGVGYEQYF	TGTGCCAGCGGCTGGGGGGTGGGGTACGAGCAGTACTTC
.	.	TRBV6-6	TRBJ2-5	15	CASSYSTGVAGTQYF	TGTGCCAGCAGTTACTCGACGGGGGTGGCAGGGACCCAGTACTTC
TRBD2	.	TRBV15	TRBJ2-2	15	CATSSRGENTGELFF	TGTGCCACCAGCTCGCGGGGGGAGAACACCGGGGAGCTGTTTTTT
.	.	TRBV5-6	TRBJ2-5	15	CASSLPRGGPETQYF	TGTGCCAGCAGCTTGCCAAGGGGGGGCCCAGAGACCCAGTACTTC
.	once	TRBV27	TRBJ1-2	15	CASSPGGAANYGYTF	TGTGCCAGCAGCCCGGGGGGAGCCGCTAACTATGGCTACACCTTC
.	few	TRBV27	TRBJ1-5	15	CASSYQGYSNQPQHF	TGTGCCAGCAGTTATCAGGGGTATAGCAATCAGCCCCAGCATTTT
.	.	TRBV10-1	TRBJ2-6	15	CARATDCRSANVLTF	TGCGCCCGCGCAACCGACTGTAGGAGTGCCAACGTCCTGACTTTC
.	.	TRBV7-6	TRBJ2-5	12	CASSHLRETQYF	TGTGCCAGCAGCCATTTGCGGGAGACCCAGTACTTC
.	.	TRBV21-1	TRBJ1-5	16	CASSTDLNRGSQPQHF	TGTGCCAGCAGCACGGATCTTAACAGGGGGAGTCAGCCCCAGCATTTT
.	.	TRBV11-2	TRBJ2-2	14	CASSLVSGTGELFF	TGTGCCAGCAGCTTAGTTTCAGGGACCGGGGAGCTGTTTTTT
.	.	TRBV10-2	TRBJ1-6	16	CASGREGISYNSPLHF	TGCGCCAGCGGGAGGGAGGGGATCTCCTATAATTCACCCCTCCACTTT
.	.	TRBV9	TRBJ1-6	16	CASSVAGMNLNSPLHF	TGTGCCAGCAGCGTAGCGGGGATGAACCTAAATTCACCCCTCCACTTT
TRBD1	.	TRBV19	TRBJ2-1	14	CASSRGQGSNEQFF	TGTGCCAGTAGTAGAGGACAGGGATCCAATGAGCAGTTCTTC
.	.	TRBV6-1	TRBJ2-5	14	CASSRKRDQETQYF	TGTGCCAGCAGTAGGAAGAGGGACCAAGAGACCCAGTACTTC
.	.	TRBV9	TRBJ2-3	15	CASSEDPWGSDTQYF	TGTGCCAGCAGCGAAGACCCTTGGGGCTCGGATACGCAGTATTTT
.	.	TRBV6-5	TRBJ1-2	15	CASSYSRGYGYGYTF	TGTGCCAGCAGTTACTCAAGAGGGTACGGCTATGGCTACACCTTC
.	few	TRBV9	TRBJ1-4	14	CASSVGGVYEKLFF	TGTGCCAGCAGCGTAGGCGGTGTTTACGAAAAACTGTTTTTT
.	.	TRBV20-1	TRBJ1-1	11	CSANGQTEAFF	TGCAGTGCAAACGGACAGACTGAAGCTTTCTTT
.	.	TRBV19	TRBJ1-5	16	CATSEDRSYSNQPQHF	TGTGCCACAAGCGAAGACAGAAGCTATAGCAATCAGCCCCAGCATTTT
TRBD2	.	TRBV10-3	TRBJ2-1	20	CAISESFSGGPGARNNEQFF	TGTGCCATCAGTGAGTCGTTTAGCGGGGGGCCCGGGGCGAGGAACAATGAGCAGTTCTTC
.	.	TRBV6-2/TRBV6-3	TRBJ1-2	15	CASSYAGLSNYGYTF	TGTGCCAGCAGTTACGCCGGACTCTCTAACTATGGCTACACCTTC
.	.	TRBV7-9	TRBJ2-1	13	CASNLGGADEQFF	TGTGCCAGCAACCTCGGTGGAGCGGACGAGCAGTTCTTC
TRBD2	.	TRBV9	TRBJ2-1	21	CASSVGFIRLAGAMYYNEQFF	TGTGCCAGCAGCGTAGGATTTATTCGACTAGCGGGGGCCATGTACTACAATGAGCAGTTCTTC
.	.	TRBV18	TRBJ2-5	16	CASSPTGASGKETQYF	TGTGCCAGCTCCCCAACGGGGGCTAGCGGAAAAGAGACCCAGTACTTC
.	once	TRBV7-3	TRBJ2-5	15	CASSLGPGVRETQYF	TGTGCCAGCAGCTTAGGCCCCGGGGTTAGGGAGACCCAGTACTTC
.	.	TRBV15	TRBJ1-1	14	CATSRDLVQGEAFF	TGTGCCACCAGCAGAGATCTGGTGCAGGGTGAAGCTTTCTTT
.	.	TRBV6-5	TRBJ2-5	14	CASSPRTAQETQYF	TGTGCCAGCAGTCCAAGGACAGCCCAAGAGACCCAGTACTTC
TRBD1	.	TRBV13	TRBJ2-3	17	CASSRTVRTGSTDTQYF	TGTGCCAGCAGCCGTACGGTGAGGACAGGAAGCACAGATACGCAGTATTTT